This TCR beta chain was found in a study of blood T cell repertoires in COVID-19. This table comes from immunoSEQ multiplex PCR, and its TCRdb copy is limited to in-frame clones, with some not included. Of 180,000 or so clones in the sample, approximately 88% were seen once. Trimming removed 4 bases at V and 7 bases at J, with 9 bases between. CDR3 length equals 12 residues. The germline gives CDR1 MDHEN, CDR2 SYDVKM. The sample taken for sequencing was peripheral blood. The chain combines TRBV28 with TRBJ2-3; the D is unclear. The TCR comes from a woman aged 25 to 45 with acute or convalescent COVID-19. This CDR3 reads CASSSLRNTQYF. The CDR3 bases are TGTGCCAGCAGTTCACTAAGAAATACGCAGTATTTT.